This entry lists 8 T cell receptor beta chains sequenced from one sample in a study of cytomegalovirus exposure and HLA in healthy donors. The PCR made use of 60 Vbeta and 13 Jbeta primers. Repertoires were generated with immunoSEQ multiplex PCR, while TCRdb's copy carries only in-frame clones and drops some. The sample includes roughly 120,000 clones, 79% seen only once; the top ten take 2.5% to 3.5%. The sample consisted of PBMCs. These receptor sequences come from a woman younger than 35 in good health and CMV-seropositive.

The chain has TRBV6-1 and TRBJ1-4; D possibly corresponds to TRBD1 (5 bases). Germline loops: CDR1 MNHNS, CDR2 SASEGT. V was shortened by 4 bases and J by 0 bases, with 9 bases between the two germline ends. CDR3 length: 15 residues. CDR3 amino acids: CASSGLGATNEKLFF. CDR3 coding DNA: TGTGCCAGCAGTGGATTAGGGGCAACTAATGAAAAACTGTTTTTT.

On this clone itself: Germline is not matched at one junction end, which may reflect a read error. The chain recombines TRBV4-1 with TRBJ1-5, with D tentatively TRBD1 (5 bases). Germline V gene sequence: CDR1 MGHRA, CDR2 YSYEKL. The CDR3 has 14 residues. The CDR3 sequence: CVSSRGAINQPQHF. The CDR3 bases are TGCGTCAGCAGCCGCGGGGCGATCAATCAGCCCCAGCATTTT.

This rearrangement joins TRBV4-2 to TRBJ2-3; 11 bases are shared with TRBD2. This CDR3 is 18 amino acids long. Germline loops: CDR1 LGHNA, CDR2 YNFKEQ. V shed 0 bases and J 0 bases; nucleotides not matched to a gene: 5. DNA of the CDR3: TGTGCCAGCAGCCAAGATCCCGCTAGCGGGAGGAGCACAGATACGCAGTATTTT. Residues: CASSQDPASGRSTDTQYF.

The V gene is TRBV6-5, the J gene TRBJ1-1; 8 bases are a match to TRBD1. This CDR3 has 13 amino acids. Germline CDR1 reads MNHEY; CDR2 reads SVGAGI. The V segment lost 7 bases and the J segment 7 bases; nucleotides outside the gene matches: 8. The CDR3 DNA reads as TGTGCCAGCACCGGGACAGGCGACAATGAAGCTTTCTTT. Translation: CASTGTGDNEAFF.

CDR3 in amino acids: CASSLDTQNTEAFF. The CDR3 DNA follows: TGCGCCAGCAGCCTGGACACCCAGAACACTGAAGCTTTCTTT. The chain uses TRBV5-1 and TRBJ1-1; TRBD1 is a possible D gene (5 bases). This CDR3 is built from 14 residues. Germline CDR1 is SGHRS and CDR2 is YFSETQ. Trimming left V 4 bases short and J 1 base short, with 11 bases between.

The chain has TRBV6-5 and TRBJ1-2; 8 positions match TRBD1. The V and J ends lost 11 bases and 4 bases, in that order; junction bases with no gene match: 15. Per the germline V gene, CDR1 is MNHEY and CDR2 is SVGAGI. CDR3 length: 15 amino acids. The CDR3 spells CASAGQGGLGYGYTF. CDR3 in DNA: TGTGCCTCGGCAGGACAGGGCGGGTTAGGCTATGGCTACACCTTC.

This chain uses TRBV6-5 with TRBJ1-6; TRBD1 agrees at 7 bases. Per germline, CDR1 MNHEY and CDR2 SVGAGI. This CDR3 comprises 15 residues. V was pared by 4 bases and J by 3 bases, with 3 bases of the junction left unmatched. DNA for the CDR3: TGTGCCAGCAGTTTTCGGACAGGCTATAATTCACCCCTCCACTTT. This codes for CASSFRTGYNSPLHF.

CDR3 sequence (DNA): TGTGCCAGCAGTTACTCTTACAGGGGAGGCACTGAAGCTTTCTTT. Amino acid sequence: CASSYSYRGGTEAFF. This chain connects TRBV6-5 to TRBJ1-1, with 7 bases lining up with TRBD1. V trimming: 0 bases; J trimming: 4 bases; junction bases outside the gene matches: 5. CDR1 is MNHEY and CDR2 is SVGAGI in the germline V gene. The CDR3 extends over 15 amino acids.